The text below deals with one T cell receptor (beta chain). The CDR3 is 16 amino acids. With 3 bases removed from V and 0 bases from J, the gap between germline ends came to 12 bases. Germline V lookup: CDR1 ENHRY, CDR2 SYGVKD. These data belong to a study of radiotherapy plus CTLA-4 blockade in lung cancer. Some clones are missing from TCRdb's copy, which holds only in-frame ones; the method was immunoSEQ multiplex PCR. Found here are 30,000 to 45,000 clones, around three quarters of them singletons; the top ten hold approximately 8.9%. The rearrangement links TRBV10-3 to TRBJ1-5; perhaps TRBD1 as D (6 bases). Sample: peripheral blood, taken from a patient treated with radiotherapy plus ipilimumab. The origin of this receptor is a human donor with non-small cell lung cancer who had stable disease on radiotherapy plus ipilimumab. The CDR3 nucleotides are TGTGCCATCAGTGAAAGGGGGGCAAATAGCAATCAGCCCCAGCATTTT. It specifies CAISERGANSNQPQHF.